This paragraph covers one T cell receptor beta chain sequence. There are a few counts of this clone. This clone's antigen is unknown. The sample holds no much larger clone one base away, and base qualities are not on file. This entry belongs to a study of blood T cell repertoires in COVID-19 (dated by TCRdb to the early 2020s). Notes on the research overall: The collaborator samples originated in the United States, Italy and Spain and spanned the acute and convalescent phases of COVID-19. Deeply sampled blood TCRbeta repertoires from subjects exposed to, actively infected with, or recovered from COVID-19 were included in the dataset. Samples were obtained from the ongoing ImmuneRACE study (first 160 participants) and from 1,254 subjects provided by 6 global collaborators. Where available, HLA class I and class II types were obtained from metadata supplied by the sample provider rather than from assay-based typing. The material from the prospective study consisted of cDNA or gDNA derived from T cells, B-cell-depleted T cells, or PBMCs. A freely available public database, intended as a resource for researchers studying the immune response to SARS-CoV-2, is where the repertoires were released. The sample metadata nearly always contained a de-identified subject ID, COVID-19 status, age in years and sex.

The collaborating institutions used their own protocols to collect whole blood in K2EDTA tubes. For TCRbeta analysis, collaborator samples were shipped as frozen whole blood, as isolated PBMCs, or as DNA extracted from either sample type. The immunoSEQ Assay, a bias-controlled multiplex PCR, was used to amplify TCRbeta CDR3 regions from genomic DNA. The authors' analysis ran thus. The number of nucleated cells in each sample was estimated by amplification of reference gene primers within the assay. To quantify the absolute abundance of each unique TCRbeta CDR3 rearrangement, sequence reads were collapsed and filtered. For each sample, productive Simpson clonality was calculated as the square root of Simpson's diversity index across productive rearrangements. The source is immuneACCESS, and TCRdb retained only in-frame sequences with V and J called. Part of the clones is not carried over; for the studies checked, unresolved V genes explain less than half of this, and the remainder is unexplained. V, J and clone size are those of that table, while D and trimming were read from the DNA. Across this sample there are under 350,000 clones, with around 84% seen only once. The ten largest clonotypes hold over 1% of the sample.

The germline V gene encodes CDR1 SGHTA and CDR2 FQGNSA. At the junction V is shortened by 4 bases and J by 6 bases, with 16 bases in between. The CDR3 holds 14 amino acids from the cysteine to the phenylalanine. The read is trimmed to its CDR3 DNA, 42 bases read in frame from base 1. The study at large found these results: How much clinical and demographic metadata was included differed by source and by participant, and the metadata was provided uncurated.

This receptor was obtained from a man aged 65 to 85 with acute or convalescent COVID-19. The chain is assembled from TRBV7-2 and TRBJ2-7; perhaps TRBD2 is the D gene, with 7 bases matching. Sequenced sample: peripheral blood. Here is the DNA: TGTGCCAGCAGCTCAGCTTGGGGGGGGCTCGAGCAGTACTTC. Translated, this is CASSSAWGGLEQYF.